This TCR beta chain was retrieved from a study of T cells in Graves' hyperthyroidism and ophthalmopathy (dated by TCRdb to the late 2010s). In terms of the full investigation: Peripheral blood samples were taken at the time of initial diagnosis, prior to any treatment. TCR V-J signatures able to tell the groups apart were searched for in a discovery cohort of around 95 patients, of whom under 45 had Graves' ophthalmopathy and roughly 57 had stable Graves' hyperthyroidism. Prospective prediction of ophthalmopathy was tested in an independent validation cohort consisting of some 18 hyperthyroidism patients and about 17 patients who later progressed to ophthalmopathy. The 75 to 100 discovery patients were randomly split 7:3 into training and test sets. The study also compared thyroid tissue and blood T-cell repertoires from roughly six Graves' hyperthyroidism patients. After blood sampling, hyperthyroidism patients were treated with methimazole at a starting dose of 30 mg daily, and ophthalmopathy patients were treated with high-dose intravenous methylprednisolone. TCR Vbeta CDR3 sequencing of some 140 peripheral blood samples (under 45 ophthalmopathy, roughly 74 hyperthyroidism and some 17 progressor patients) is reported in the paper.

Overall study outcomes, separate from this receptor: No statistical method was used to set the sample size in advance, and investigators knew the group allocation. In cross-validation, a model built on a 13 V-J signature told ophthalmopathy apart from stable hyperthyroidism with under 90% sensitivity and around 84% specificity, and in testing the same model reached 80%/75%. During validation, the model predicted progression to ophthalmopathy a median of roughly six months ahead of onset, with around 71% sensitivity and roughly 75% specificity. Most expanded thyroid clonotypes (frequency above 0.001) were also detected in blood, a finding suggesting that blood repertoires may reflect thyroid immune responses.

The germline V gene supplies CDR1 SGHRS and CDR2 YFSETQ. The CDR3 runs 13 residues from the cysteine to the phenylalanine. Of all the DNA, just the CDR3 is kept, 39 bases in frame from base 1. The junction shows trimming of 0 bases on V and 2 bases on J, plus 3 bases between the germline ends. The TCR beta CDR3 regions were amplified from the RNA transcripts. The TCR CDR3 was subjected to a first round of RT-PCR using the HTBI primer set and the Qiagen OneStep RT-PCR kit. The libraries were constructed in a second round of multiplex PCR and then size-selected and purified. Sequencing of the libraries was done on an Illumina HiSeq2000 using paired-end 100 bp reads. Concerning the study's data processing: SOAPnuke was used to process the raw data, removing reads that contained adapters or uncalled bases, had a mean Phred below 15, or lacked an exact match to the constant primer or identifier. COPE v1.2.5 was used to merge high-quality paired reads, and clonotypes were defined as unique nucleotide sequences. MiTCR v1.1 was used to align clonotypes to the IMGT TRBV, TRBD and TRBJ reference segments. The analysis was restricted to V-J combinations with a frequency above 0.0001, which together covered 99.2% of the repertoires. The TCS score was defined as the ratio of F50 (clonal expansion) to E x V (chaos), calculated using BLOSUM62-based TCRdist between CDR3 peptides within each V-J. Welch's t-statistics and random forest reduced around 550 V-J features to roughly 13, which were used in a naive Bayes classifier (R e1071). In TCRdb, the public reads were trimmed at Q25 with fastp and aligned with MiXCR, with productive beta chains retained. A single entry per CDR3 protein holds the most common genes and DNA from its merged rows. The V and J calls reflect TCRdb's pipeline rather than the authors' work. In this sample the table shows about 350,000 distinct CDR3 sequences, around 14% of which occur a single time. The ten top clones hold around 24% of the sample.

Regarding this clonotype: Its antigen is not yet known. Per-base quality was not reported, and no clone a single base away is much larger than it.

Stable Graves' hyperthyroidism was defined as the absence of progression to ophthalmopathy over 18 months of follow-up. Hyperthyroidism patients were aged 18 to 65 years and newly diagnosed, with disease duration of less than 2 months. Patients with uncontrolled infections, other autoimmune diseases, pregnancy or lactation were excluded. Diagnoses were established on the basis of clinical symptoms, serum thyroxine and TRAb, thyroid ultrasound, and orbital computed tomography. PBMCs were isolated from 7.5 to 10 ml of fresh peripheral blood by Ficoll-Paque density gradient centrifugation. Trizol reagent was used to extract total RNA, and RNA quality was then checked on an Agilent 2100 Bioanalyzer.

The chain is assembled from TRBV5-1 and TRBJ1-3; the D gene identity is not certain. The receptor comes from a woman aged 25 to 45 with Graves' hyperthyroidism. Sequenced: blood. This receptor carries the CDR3 CASSLGAGNTIYF. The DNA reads TGCGCCAGCAGCTTGGGGGCTGGAAACACCATATATTTT.